Sequencing of this T cell receptor (beta chain) was carried out in a study of technical replicates of blood from a handful of donors. Repertoires were generated with immunoSEQ multiplex PCR, while TCRdb's copy carries only in-frame clones and drops some. The table has over 80,000 clones, 96% seen once; the top ten hold about 0.36%. This CDR3 comprises 15 residues. Germline V gene data show CDR1 as MNHNS and CDR2 as SASEGT. The germline V and J ends were trimmed by 3 bases and 1 base, with 10 bases remaining between them. The sequence was collected from a human donor in good health. Sequenced material: T cells isolated from PBMCs. The chain carries TRBV6-1 and TRBJ2-1, with D perhaps matching TRBD2 (6 bases). The CDR3 DNA is TGTGCCAGCAGTGATAGCGGTTTTTCCTACAATGAGCAGTTCTTC. It encodes CASSDSGFSYNEQFF.